The present entry profiles one T cell receptor (beta chain) with its context. Its antigen specificity is not known. At one boundary the junction diverges from the germline segment, which might be a read error. Libraries were prepared through the immunoSEQ multiplex PCR assay. For the multiplex PCR, a mixture combining 60 forward primers for TCR Vbeta segments and 13 reverse primers for TCR Jbeta segments was used. The CDR3 region of rearranged TCR beta genes was amplified from genomic DNA with a multiplex PCR assay. Amplified TCR beta libraries were sequenced as 87-base-pair reads on the Illumina HiSeq System. The original methods were these. In a later analysis, roughly 80 million unique TCR beta chains were counted across the 500 to 850 repertoires, and approximately 11 million of these chains were shared by at least two donors. Raw reads were error-corrected and collapsed into unique sequences with a nearest-neighbor algorithm that merged closely related sequences to remove PCR and sequencing errors. To assign V, D and J gene segments, CDR3 sequences were aligned to IMGT reference sequences. For a sequence to be retained, at least a six-nucleotide match to both a V gene segment and a J gene segment was required. A rearrangement was called productive if the CDR3 had no stop codons and remained in frame with V and J, and every other rearrangement was called non-productive. CDR3 was defined according to IMGT convention as the region running from the second conserved V-encoded cysteine to the conserved J-encoded phenylalanine. In an earlier analysis of just under 600 of the donors, sequences lacking an unambiguous match to a single V gene segment were excluded. An earlier analysis of 587 of the donors classified V segments as functional when productive rearrangements were above 56.7% and as segregating when the standard deviation between donors was above 5%. A statistical classification framework was built to diagnose cytomegalovirus status from the catalog of TCR beta chain sequences. In a later analysis, TCR nucleotide sequences were compared against IMGT/GENE-DB human TR gene sequences so that V and J genes could be assigned. The TCRdist pipeline was used in a later analysis to assign CDR3 sequences and most-parsimonious VDJ recombination scenarios. In a later analysis, each TCR beta chain was defined by its CDR3 amino acid sequence together with its V-gene family, and reads without a unique V-gene family were excluded. A later analysis removed 600 or so highly shared, low-generation-probability nucleotide sequences to deal with suspected cross-contamination and a sequencing artifact. In a later analysis, a clonal expansion index was calculated for each public chain from normalized within-repertoire ranks of inferred template counts. A later analysis computed generation probabilities with a VDJ recombination model fitted to out-of-frame rearrangements, and checked the results against IGoR. A later analysis scored TCR-TCR, TCR-HLA and TCR-CMV co-occurrence with hypergeometric tests, applying a repertoire-size bias correction to TCR pairs. False discovery rates were estimated in a later analysis by permuting HLA or CMV assignments 20 times. A later analysis grouped co-occurring TCRs with DBSCAN, adding TCRdist sequence similarity when clustering within HLA-allele-positive subsets. Repertoires with fewer than 30,000 or more than 120,000 public chains were left out of co-occurrence clustering, as were about 5 repertoires with anomalous nucleotide sharing. Not all clones reach the TCRdb copy of this immuneACCESS table, which keeps in-frame sequences only. Checked studies attribute under half of the gap to unresolved V genes and leave the rest unexplained. V, J and clone size derive from that table, while D and trimming were established from the DNA sequence. Within this sample are 120,000 or so clones, with about 80% of them counted one time only. 2% to 3% of the sample rests with the top ten.

The data belong to a study of cytomegalovirus exposure and HLA in healthy donors (dated by TCRdb to the late 2010s). About the study as a whole: In an earlier analysis of some 550 of the donors, about 260 Gb of sequence data and some 100 million unique TCR beta sequences from about 190 million T cells were reported. Because of strong linkage in the cohort, four or five DR-DQ haplotypes were treated as single units for association and clustering. Across approximately 400 genotyped donors of the cohort, an average of roughly 250,000 unique TCR beta nucleotide sequences per donor were sequenced, and 15% to 20% of those sequences were non-productive. Class I and class II HLA loci were covered by the typing at four-digit resolution. Around 320 gigabases of sequencing data and 80 million or so unique TCR sequences were included in an early release covering 550 to 650 HLA-typed donors. Rather than drawing on any new phenotypic data, the later analysis identified candidate immune exposures from TCR beta sequences and the way those sequences occurred across donors. A later analysis re-analyzed previously published TCR beta repertoires from about 600 donors and added high-resolution HLA genotyping to study TCR occurrence patterns. Of the roughly 430 genotyped donors, over 65% fell in the genetic ancestry cluster associated with self-reported Caucasian donors. The study combined high-throughput TCR immunosequencing, statistical association of individual TCRs with disease status, and machine learning to predict cytomegalovirus infection status. Every repertoire in the discovery cohort had been generated on one and the same sequencing platform. Typing coverage varied by locus: roughly 620-640 donors for A, B, C, DRB1 and DQB1; more than 500 for DQA1; nearly 610 for DPA1; under 490 for DPB1. A separate validation cohort of about 110 different subjects was used in addition to the 666-subject first cohort. To decide whether each TCR beta V gene segment behaved as functional or pseudogenic, an earlier analysis of 587 of the donors relied on high-throughput TCR beta sequencing. A later genetic analysis used genome-wide SNP genotypes for about 60% of the roughly 670 donors, treating that subset as a discovery cohort. Donor age, sex, ethnicity and CMV serostatus were collected together with the repertoire data. The study aimed to test whether signatures of past pathogen exposure could be identified by cataloging public T cell receptors. The study used immunosequencing to profile the T cell repertoires of under 700 subjects and linked those repertoires to cytomegalovirus serostatus. Study-wide findings and limitations: Compared with equally common non-associated chains, HLA-associated TCR beta chains in a later analysis were more clonally expanded and had lower generation probabilities. A cluster of highly shared sequence variants was judged likely to represent a technical artifact of the sequencing pipeline. Most CMV-associated TCR beta chains appeared to be HLA-restricted in a later analysis, and the HLA associations seemed to be driven largely by CMV exposure. A later analysis found that TCR association rates varied across HLA loci, with DRB1 alleles showing the most associated TCRs and HLA-C alleles the fewest. In a later genetic analysis, a missense DCLRE1C variant was associated with V-gene and J-gene trimming of TCR beta chains, and the association was replicated in an independent cohort. The presence/absence analyses assumed that sequencing depth was roughly uniform across donors, and that assumption may not be true. Specific HLA alleles were associated with 15,000 to 20,000 TCR beta sequences at a false discovery rate of 0.05 in a later analysis. According to a later genetic analysis, donors in an Asian-associated ancestry cluster had fewer N-insertions in productive TCRs than the approximately 690-donor mean. In an earlier analysis of around 500 of the donors, most TCR beta V segments appeared in productive rearrangements about 87% or about 30% of the time, broadly matching IMGT annotations. In this cohort, only TCR beta chains were sequenced, and detectable features were limited by the absence of alpha or paired-chain data. The classifier was reported to diagnose cytomegalovirus status with high specificity and sensitivity in both the original and validation cohorts. HLA typing was unavailable for some donors at each locus, so association tests used only the typed subset. Across donors, most TCR sequences were observed very rarely, whereas some public TCRs were present in many individuals. Correlated functional status among segregating V segments might be attributable to linkage disequilibrium, but an unknown experimental factor could not be ruled out. The authors suggested that the approach could potentially be generalized to other disease states and immunological phenotypes. According to a later analysis, parvovirus B19, influenza, CMV and Epstein-Barr virus appeared linked to several top co-occurrence clusters. For the cohort, immune exposure information was limited to CMV serostatus. A total of 150 or so TCR beta chains were listed by the study as associated with cytomegalovirus. A further reported finding was that TCR beta sequences accurately predicted the HLA-A and HLA-B alleles for most subjects in the first cohort. Assigning TCR associations to individual alleles was difficult when HLA alleles, especially DR and DQ, strongly co-occurred. Some IMGT-functional V segments, including TRBV6-2 and TRBV6-3, could not be told apart with the 87-base-pair reads, so those segments were excluded. Because counts were too low, some 16 rarely observed V segments, including chromosome 9 orphons, were excluded from the earlier analysis of under 650 of the donors. Three of the identified cytomegalovirus-associated TCR beta chains were confirmed in vitro to be specific for cytomegalovirus antigens.

From the cysteine up to the phenylalanine, the CDR3 has a length of 13 residues. Only CDR3 DNA is held: 39 bases, read in frame from base 1. The germline V gene sets CDR1 to MNHNS and CDR2 to SASEGT. The cohort consisted of 650 to 850 healthy bone marrow donors. All cohort members were sampled while nominally healthy, although unrecorded immune exposures were likely present. The donor was CMV seronegative and belonged to the group of more than 300 seronegative cohort members. A peripheral blood sample was provided by each donor, and peripheral blood mononuclear cells were used for TCR beta sequencing. Genomic DNA extraction from the blood cell samples was performed with the Qiagen DNeasy Blood Extraction Kit.

This receptor was identified in a man under 40 in good health and CMV-seronegative. Input material: PBMCs. The chain uses TRBV6-1 and TRBJ1-2, and 7 junction bases match TRBD1. The nucleotides read TGTGCCAGCAGCGAAACAGGGGTTGAGGGCTACCCCTTC. This gives the protein CASSETGVEGYPF.